This is a list of T cell receptor beta chains from one sample in a study of OX40 agonist ivuxolimab in advanced cancers. TCRdb's table, derived via immunoSEQ multiplex PCR, lists solely in-frame clones and lacks some. The sample records roughly 71,000 clones, 88% being singletons. The sequencing used CD4+ or CD8+ T cells sorted from blood, collected in a trial of the OX40 agonist ivuxolimab. The receptors derive from an adult with an advanced solid tumor such as melanoma, head and neck, liver or kidney cancer. CDR3s include the opening cysteine and the closing phenylalanine or tryptophan. The D gene is left open where the match is weak. Part of the rows lack a size; the others show once, few, many or a class for expanded clones.

TRBJ2-3	-	TRBV11-2	11	-	CASTQTDTQYF	TGTGCCAGCACCCAAACAGATACGCAGTATTTT
TRBJ1-5	TRBD1	TRBV27	15	once	CASSLWGQGDQPQHF	TGTGCCAGCAGTTTATGGGGACAGGGGGATCAGCCCCAGCATTTT
TRBJ2-7	-	TRBV15	14	-	CATSRDRGGYEQYF	TGTGCCACCAGCAGAGACAGGGGGGGTTACGAGCAGTACTTC
TRBJ2-7	-	TRBV5-6	15	-	CASSLIGTGTYEQYF	TGTGCCAGCAGCTTGATCGGGACGGGGACCTACGAGCAGTACTTC
TRBJ1-2	-	TRBV9	13	once	CASSVGLGFGYTF	TGTGCCAGCAGCGTAGGGTTAGGGTTTGGCTACACCTTC
TRBJ1-1	-	TRBV27	14	-	CASSLSLGGTEAFF	TGTGCCAGCAGTTTATCGCTCGGGGGCACTGAAGCTTTCTTT
TRBJ2-7	TRBD1	TRBV6-5	15	-	CASSNSGTGGVEQYF	TGTGCCAGCAGCAATTCCGGGACAGGGGGCGTCGAGCAGTACTTC
TRBJ2-7	TRBD2	TRBV5-5	14	-	CASSLVLAAYEQYF	TGTGCCAGCAGCTTGGTACTAGCGGCGTACGAGCAGTACTTC
TRBJ2-3	-	TRBV19	13	-	CASRSGSTDTQYF	TGTGCCAGTCGCAGCGGGAGCACAGATACGCAGTATTTT
TRBJ2-7	-	TRBV28	15	-	CASSFWSQTRYEQYF	TGTGCCAGCAGTTTTTGGAGCCAGACTCGCTACGAGCAGTACTTC
TRBJ1-2	-	TRBV6-5	15	-	CASSSSPGSNYGYTF	TGTGCCAGCAGTTCCTCCCCGGGATCTAACTATGGCTACACCTTC
TRBJ2-3	TRBD2	TRBV28	15	-	CASSSLAGGTDTQYF	TGTGCCAGCAGTTCACTAGCGGGGGGTACAGATACGCAGTATTTT
TRBJ1-5	-	TRBV19	15	-	CASSILSVGNQPQHF	TGTGCCAGTAGTATACTATCGGTCGGCAATCAGCCCCAGCATTTT
TRBJ2-1	-	TRBV5-1	12	-	CASSWGRNEQFF	TGCGCCAGCAGCTGGGGGCGTAATGAGCAGTTCTTC
TRBJ2-7	-	TRBV5-8	18	-	CASSYRTVDQRLTYEQYF	TGTGCCAGCAGCTACCGAACCGTGGATCAGCGCCTAACCTACGAGCAGTACTTC
TRBJ1-6	-	TRBV19	15	-	CASNRGVDTDSPLHF	TGTGCCAGTAACCGGGGTGTTGACACCGATTCACCCCTCCACTTT
TRBJ1-2	-	TRBV7-9	14	-	CASSLATPSYGYTF	TGTGCCAGCAGCTTAGCAACCCCTAGCTATGGCTACACCTTC
TRBJ1-6	-	TRBV5-4	14	few	CASSLRENNSPLHF	TGTGCCAGCAGCTTGCGGGAGAATAATTCACCCCTCCACTTT
TRBJ2-5	-	TRBV7-9	15	once	CASSRGGAQKETQYF	TGTGCCAGCAGCCGAGGGGGGGCCCAAAAAGAGACCCAGTACTTC
TRBJ2-1	TRBD1	TRBV29-1	15	-	CSVETGGSSYNEQFF	TGCAGCGTAGAAACAGGGGGAAGCTCCTACAATGAGCAGTTCTTC
TRBJ2-3	-	TRBV18	12	-	CASSPTTDTQYF	TGTGCCAGCTCACCTACCACAGATACGCAGTATTTT
TRBJ1-1	-	TRBV30	14	once	CAWKHANDGAQAFF	TGTGCCTGGAAACACGCTAACGACGGGGCACAAGCTTTCTTT
TRBJ2-3	-	TRBV11-2	16	-	CASSLGAGYSTDTQYF	TGTGCCAGCAGCTTAGGGGCGGGTTATAGCACAGATACGCAGTATTTT
TRBJ2-7	-	TRBV7-8	14	-	CASGPWGNPYEQYF	TGTGCCAGCGGCCCCTGGGGGAACCCCTACGAGCAGTACTTC
TRBJ2-6	-	TRBV10-2	14	-	CASSEFPGANVLTF	TGCGCCAGCAGTGAGTTTCCTGGGGCCAACGTCCTGACTTTC
TRBJ1-1	-	TRBV7-2	13	-	CASSPQPNTEAFF	TGTGCCAGCAGCCCCCAGCCGAACACTGAAGCTTTCTTT
TRBJ1-1	-	TRBV14	13	-	CASSQDRNTEAFF	TGTGCCAGCAGCCAAGACAGAAACACTGAAGCTTTCTTT
TRBJ2-3	TRBD2	TRBV6-1	12	-	CASGGGWDTQYF	TGTGCCAGCGGGGGAGGGTGGGATACGCAGTATTTT
TRBJ1-1	-	TRBV6-1	13	-	CASRQTMNTEAFF	TGTGCCAGCAGACAGACGATGAACACTGAAGCTTTCTTT
TRBJ2-2	-	TRBV10-3	13	-	CAISEGAGGELFF	TGTGCCATCAGTGAGGGGGCAGGCGGGGAGCTGTTTTTT
TRBJ1-1	-	TRBV2	14	-	CASSEDRESTEAFF	TGTGCCAGCAGTGAAGACAGGGAGAGCACTGAAGCTTTCTTT
TRBJ2-7	-	TRBV7-6	13	-	CASSPQPRGEQYF	TGTGCCAGCAGCCCCCAGCCCAGGGGTGAGCAGTACTTC
TRBJ1-1	-	TRBV18	16	-	CASSRKDGGMNTEAFF	TGTGCCAGCTCACGAAAGGATGGGGGTATGAACACTGAAGCTTTCTTT
TRBJ2-3	-	TRBV5-5	15	-	CASRGMGGKSDTQYF	TGTGCCAGCAGGGGTATGGGGGGAAAGTCAGATACGCAGTATTTT
TRBJ2-7	-	TRBV5-4	14	-	CASSSRGASYEQYF	TGTGCCAGCAGCTCTCGGGGGGCCTCCTACGAGCAGTACTTC
TRBJ2-1	TRBD2	TRBV18	17	-	CASSPSLAGGAYNEQFF	TGTGCCAGCTCACCGTCACTAGCGGGGGGCGCCTACAATGAGCAGTTCTTC